The 19 T cell receptor beta chains below were found in one sample sequenced in a study of T cells expressing NK-cell markers. TCRdb reprocessed the 5' RACE reads and stores each CDR3 protein as one record, lacking DNA. With 500,000 or so distinct CDR3 sequences in the sample, the ten largest clones hold approximately 3.5%. The sample comprised blood T cells: a sorted CD56 or NKG2C T cell subset, CD4+ or CD8+ T cells, or bulk PBMC T cells (not recorded which). The receptors were sampled from a young man in good health.

V gene TRBV11-2 combines with J gene TRBJ2-1; TCRdb's D call of TRBD1 is untestable without DNA. The CDR3 is 15 amino acids. Germline lookup yields CDR1 SGHAT and CDR2 FQNNGV. CDR3: CASGGGRMSYNEQFF. Filled out from reference TRBV11-2 and TRBJ2-1, the complete variable domain reads EAGVAQSPRYKIIEKRQSVAFWCNPISGHATLYWYQQILGQGPKLLIQFQNNGVVDDSQLPKDRFSAERLKGVDSTLKIQPAKLEDSAVYLCASGGGRMSYNEQFFGPGTRLTVL.

The genes are TRBV28 and TRBJ2-1; TCRdb calls TRBD2, which cannot be checked without DNA. Germline values: CDR1 MDHEN, CDR2 SYDVKM. The CDR3 totals 15 residues. This CDR3 is CASSFGGRLDNEQFF. The complete variable domain, with remaining parts taken from reference TRBV28 and TRBJ2-1, reads DVKVTQSSRYLVKRTGEKVFLECVQDMDHENMFWYRQDPGLGLRLIYFSYDVKMKEKGDIPEGYSVSREKKERFSLILESASTNQTSMYLCASSFGGRLDNEQFFGPGTRLTVL.

The gene calls are TRBV4-1 and TRBJ2-1; TCRdb designates TRBD1, a call that cannot be tested without DNA. The CDR3 is 17 amino acids. Germline CDR1 reads MGHRA; CDR2 reads YSYEKL. CDR3 region: CASSQEYRQGARNEQFF.

The chain recombines TRBV6-1 with TRBJ2-2; with no DNA, the TCRdb D assignment of TRBD2 cannot be verified. The CDR3 contains 15 residues. CDR1 and CDR2 (germline): MNHNS, SASEGT. The chain's CDR3 is CASSGGLADTGELFF.

This chain links TRBV25-1 with TRBJ1-3. The CDR3 is 12 amino acids. Looked up from germline, CDR1 is MGHDK and CDR2 is SYGVNS. CDR3 sequence reads: CASSELRNTIYF.

This chain uses TRBV5-1 with TRBJ2-5; checking the TCRdb D call of TRBD2 is not possible without DNA. The CDR3 runs 16 residues. Looked up from germline, CDR1 is SGHRS and CDR2 is YFSETQ. Here the CDR3 reads CASSTGLAGGRETQYF.

The V and J genes are TRBV10-3 and TRBJ2-1; TCRdb's D gene call, TRBD1, goes unchecked for lack of DNA. Germline V gene sequence: CDR1 ENHRY, CDR2 SYGVKD. The CDR3 runs to 14 residues. This CDR3 is CAINPGPVANEQFF.

The gene calls are TRBV29-1 and TRBJ2-1; TCRdb picks TRBD1, but there is no DNA to check that call. This CDR3 spans 14 amino acids. The germline CDR1 and CDR2 sequences are SQVTM and ANQGSEA. CDR3: CSVGGTGGMNEQFF.

This rearrangement joins TRBV18 to TRBJ2-3; absent DNA, TCRdb's TRBD2 call cannot be checked. The CDR3 is 17 amino acids. Per the germline V gene, CDR1 is KGHSH and CDR2 is LQKENI. CDR3 protein: CASSLYGTSGSTDTQYF.

This chain uses TRBV12-3 or TRBV12-4 with TRBJ2-2; TCRdb calls TRBD1, which cannot be checked without DNA. This CDR3 comprises 15 residues. This chain's CDR3 is CASSAGTPKAGELFF.

V and J are TRBV12-3 or TRBV12-4 and TRBJ2-3; TCRdb indicates TRBD2, and absent DNA this call remains unverified. This CDR3 has 15 amino acids. CDR3 sequence: CASSTLAAATDTQYF.

The genes are TRBV10-3 and TRBJ2-2; no DNA is available, so the TRBD2 call from TCRdb remains unchecked. Germline values: CDR1 ENHRY, CDR2 SYGVKD. The CDR3 loop spans 17 amino acids. CDR3 residues: CAIRWTSGRSDTGELFF.

The rearrangement joins TRBV29-1 to TRBJ2-1; lacking DNA, the TRBD2 call made by TCRdb goes unchecked. The V gene's germline CDR1 is SQVTM and CDR2 ANQGSEA. The CDR3 runs to 12 residues. CDR3: CSVGWEENEQFF.

The rearrangement uses TRBV12-3 or TRBV12-4 and TRBJ1-2; TCRdb's D call of TRBD1 is untestable without DNA. The CDR3 has 15 residues. This chain's CDR3 is CASSFSGADTYGYTF.

The chain couples TRBV11-3 to TRBJ2-1; TCRdb returns TRBD2, unconfirmable since there is no DNA. Germline values: CDR1 SGHNT, CDR2 YENEEA. This CDR3 region has 16 residues. The CDR3 spells CASSQGLAEYYNEQFF.

The chain recombines TRBV12-3 or TRBV12-4 with TRBJ2-1; TCRdb reports TRBD2, a call that lacks DNA to check it against. CDR3 length: 17 amino acids. The CDR3 loop reads CASRGGTSGSPYNEQFF.

V gene TRBV7-6 combines with J gene TRBJ2-3; the D call from TCRdb, TRBD1, cannot be confirmed without DNA. Germline CDR1 and CDR2: SGHVS and FNYEAQ. This CDR3 has 17 residues. The CDR3 here is CASSLINQGRGTDTQYF.

The chain joins TRBV12-3 or TRBV12-4 to TRBJ2-2. The CDR3 is 16 residues long. CDR3 region: CASSYPSLTNTGELFF.

V and J are TRBV11-2 and TRBJ2-7. There are 13 residues in the CDR3. Germline V gene lookup returns CDR1 SGHAT and CDR2 FQNNGV. CDR3 sequence: CASSFAEFYEQYF.